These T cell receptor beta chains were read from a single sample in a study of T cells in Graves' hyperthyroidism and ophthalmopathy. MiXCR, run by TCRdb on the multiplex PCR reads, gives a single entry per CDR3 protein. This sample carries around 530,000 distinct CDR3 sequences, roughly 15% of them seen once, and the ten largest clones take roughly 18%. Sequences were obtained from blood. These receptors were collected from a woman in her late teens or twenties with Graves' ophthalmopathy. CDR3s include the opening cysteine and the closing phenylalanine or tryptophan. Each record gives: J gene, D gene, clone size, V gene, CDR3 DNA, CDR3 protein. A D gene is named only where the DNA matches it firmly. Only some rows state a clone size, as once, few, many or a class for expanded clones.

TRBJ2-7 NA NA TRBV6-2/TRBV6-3 TGTGCCACCAGCGGCATCACTAGTTTCGAGCAGTACTTC CATSGITSFEQYF
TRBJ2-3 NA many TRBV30 TGTGCCTGGAGTGGTCGGGGTACGCAGTATTTT CAWSGRGTQYF
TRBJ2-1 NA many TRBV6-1 TGTGCCAGCAGTGAAGGTCCGGTGAATGAGCAGTTCTTC CASSEGPVNEQFF
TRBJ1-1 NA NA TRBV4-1 TGCGCCAGCAGCTCGGGACAACAGGGCACTGAAGCTTTCTTT CASSSGQQGTEAFF
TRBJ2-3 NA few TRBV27 TGTGCCAGCAGTCCCCCCTGGGGGAGCACAGATACGCAGTATTTT CASSPPWGSTDTQYF
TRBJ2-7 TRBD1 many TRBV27 TGTGCCAGCAGTGCCGGGACAGGGATATACGAGCAGTACTTC CASSAGTGIYEQYF
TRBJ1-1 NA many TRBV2 TGTGCCAGCAGACAGACGGAGAACACTGAAGCTTTCTTT CASRQTENTEAFF
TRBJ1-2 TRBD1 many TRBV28 TGTGCCAGCACCCCTTCCGGACAGGGGTGGGATGGCTACACCTTC CASTPSGQGWDGYTF
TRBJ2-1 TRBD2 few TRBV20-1 TGCAAAACTAGCGGGAGCTCCTACAATGAGCAGTTCTTC CKTSGSSYNEQFF
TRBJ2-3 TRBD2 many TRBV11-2 TGTGCCAGCAGCACCGGACTAGCGGGGGGTCTGGCAGATACGCAGTATTTT CASSTGLAGGLADTQYF
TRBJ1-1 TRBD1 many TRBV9 TGTGCCAGCAGCGTAACGACAGGGGACAACACTGAAGCTTTCTTT CASSVTTGDNTEAFF
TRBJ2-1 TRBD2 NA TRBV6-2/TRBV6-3 TGTGCCAGCAGGCGACTAGCGGGGTCCAATGAGCAGTTCTTC CASRRLAGSNEQFF
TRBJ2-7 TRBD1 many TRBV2 TGTGCCAGCAAGGAGGCAGGGGGACCGTACGAGCAGTACTTC CASKEAGGPYEQYF
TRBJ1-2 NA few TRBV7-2 TGTGCCAGCAGCTTAGATTCGGGGAGGAATGGCTACACCTTC CASSLDSGRNGYTF
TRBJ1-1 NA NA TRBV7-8 TGTGCCAGCAGCCCGGGGAGGCTTGGGACCGTTGAAGCTTTCTTT CASSPGRLGTVEAFF
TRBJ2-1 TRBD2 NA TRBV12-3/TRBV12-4 TGTGCCAGCGGGCAACTAGCGGGGGGATACAATGAGCAGTTCTTC CASGQLAGGYNEQFF
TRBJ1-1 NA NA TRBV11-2 TGTGCCAGCAGCCCCGCGGTGATCAGGAACACTGAAGCTTTCTTT CASSPAVIRNTEAFF
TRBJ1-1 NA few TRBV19 TGTGCCAGTAGTATTCACCAGAACACTGAAGCTTTCTTT CASSIHQNTEAFF
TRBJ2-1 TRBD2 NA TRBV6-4 TGTGCCAGCTCGGCTAGCGGGTTTAATGAGCAGTTCTTC CASSASGFNEQFF
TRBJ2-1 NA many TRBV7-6 TGTGCCAGCAGCCCCAGGGATGGGGCCCCCAATGAGCAGTTCTTC CASSPRDGAPNEQFF
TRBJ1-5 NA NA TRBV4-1 TGCGCCAGCAGCCAATTGGGCTTGCGTCGCCAGCCCCAGCATTTT CASSQLGLRRQPQHF
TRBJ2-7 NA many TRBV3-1 TGTGCCAGCAGCCCGCTCCCATGGTCGGAGCAGTACTTC CASSPLPWSEQYF
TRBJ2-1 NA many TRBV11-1 TGTGCCAGCAGCTTCACAGGTACCTACAATGAGCAGTTCTTC CASSFTGTYNEQFF
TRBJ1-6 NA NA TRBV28 TGTGCCAGCAGCACTTTCAGGGGAACGGTTCAGTCACCCCTCCACTTT CASSTFRGTVQSPLHF
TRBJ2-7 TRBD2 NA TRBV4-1 TGCGCCAGCAGCCATGGCGCGGGGGTCCTCGACGAGCAGTACTTC CASSHGAGVLDEQYF
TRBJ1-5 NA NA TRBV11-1 TGTGCCAGCAGCTTATCAGGGGCCCTCAATCAGCCCCAGCATTTT CASSLSGALNQPQHF
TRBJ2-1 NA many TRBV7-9 TGTGCCTCATCCCGGGACCGCTCAGAGGAGCAGTTCTTC CASSRDRSEEQFF
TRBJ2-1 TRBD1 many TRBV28 TGTGCCAGCAGTCCCCGGACAGGGCAGAACTACAATGAGCAGTTCTTC CASSPRTGQNYNEQFF
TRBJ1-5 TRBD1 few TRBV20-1 TGCAGTGCTTACAGGGGGCTGGGCAATCAGCCCCAGCATTTT CSAYRGLGNQPQHF
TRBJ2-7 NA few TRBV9 TGTGCCAGCAACCTCGACGGGCAGCGAACCTACGAGCAGTACTTC CASNLDGQRTYEQYF